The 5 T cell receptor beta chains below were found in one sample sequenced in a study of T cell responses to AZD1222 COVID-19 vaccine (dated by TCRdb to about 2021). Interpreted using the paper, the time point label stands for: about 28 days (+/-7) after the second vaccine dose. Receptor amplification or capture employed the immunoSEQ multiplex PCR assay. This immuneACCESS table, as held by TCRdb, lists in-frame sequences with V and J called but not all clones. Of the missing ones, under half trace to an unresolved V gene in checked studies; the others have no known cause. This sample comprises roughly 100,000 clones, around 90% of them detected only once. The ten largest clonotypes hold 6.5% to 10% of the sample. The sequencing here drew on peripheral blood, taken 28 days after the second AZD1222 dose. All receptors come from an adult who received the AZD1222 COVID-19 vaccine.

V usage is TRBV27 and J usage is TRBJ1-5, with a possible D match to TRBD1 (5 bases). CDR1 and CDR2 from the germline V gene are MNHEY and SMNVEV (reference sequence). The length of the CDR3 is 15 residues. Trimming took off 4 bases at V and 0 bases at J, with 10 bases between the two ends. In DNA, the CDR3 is TGTGCCAGCAGTTCCCTCGGGGGTAGCAATCAGCCCCAGCATTTT. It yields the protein CASSSLGGSNQPQHF.

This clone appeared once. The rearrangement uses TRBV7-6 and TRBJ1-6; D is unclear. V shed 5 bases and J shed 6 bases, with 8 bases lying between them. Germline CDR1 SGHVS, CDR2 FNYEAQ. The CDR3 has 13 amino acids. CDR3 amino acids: CASSPRSNSPLHF. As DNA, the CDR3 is TGTGCCAGCAGCCCCCGGAGTAATTCACCCCTCCACTTT.

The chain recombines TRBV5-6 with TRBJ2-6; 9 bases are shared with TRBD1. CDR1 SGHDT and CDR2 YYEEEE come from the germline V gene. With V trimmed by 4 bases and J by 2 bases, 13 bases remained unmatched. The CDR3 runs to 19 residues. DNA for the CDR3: TGTGCCAGCAGCCGCCTCCGGGACAGGGTCAAGGCTGGGGCCAACGTCCTGACTTTC. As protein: CASSRLRDRVKAGANVLTF.

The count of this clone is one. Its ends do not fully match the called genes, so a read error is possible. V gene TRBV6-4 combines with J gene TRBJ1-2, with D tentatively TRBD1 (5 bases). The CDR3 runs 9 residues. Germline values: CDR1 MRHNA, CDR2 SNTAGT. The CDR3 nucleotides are TGTGCCAGCAGTGCAGGGAGGCGCTTC. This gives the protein CASSAGRRF.

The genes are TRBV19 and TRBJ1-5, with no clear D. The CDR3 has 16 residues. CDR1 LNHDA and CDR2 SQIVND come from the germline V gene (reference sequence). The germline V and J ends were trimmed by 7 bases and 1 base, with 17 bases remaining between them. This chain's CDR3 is CASKSRGVGSNQPQHF. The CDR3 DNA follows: TGTGCCAGTAAATCGCGCGGCGTTGGGAGCAATCAGCCCCAGCATTTT.